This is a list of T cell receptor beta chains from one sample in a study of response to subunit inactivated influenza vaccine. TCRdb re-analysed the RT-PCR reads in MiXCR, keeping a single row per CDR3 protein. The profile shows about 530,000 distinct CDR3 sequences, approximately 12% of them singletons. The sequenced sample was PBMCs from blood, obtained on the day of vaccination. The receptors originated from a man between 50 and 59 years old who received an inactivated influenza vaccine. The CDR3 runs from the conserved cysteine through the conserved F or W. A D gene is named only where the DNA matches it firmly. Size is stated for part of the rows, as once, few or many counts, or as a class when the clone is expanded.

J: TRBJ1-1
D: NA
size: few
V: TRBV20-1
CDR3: CSAGSQRGGTEAFF
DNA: TGCAGTGCTGGGAGTCAGAGAGGGGGCACTGAAGCTTTCTTT

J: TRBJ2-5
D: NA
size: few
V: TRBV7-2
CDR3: CASSSDRWETQYF
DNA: TGTGCCAGCAGCTCGGACAGATGGGAGACCCAGTACTTC

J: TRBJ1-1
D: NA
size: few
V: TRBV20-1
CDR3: CSARSGVATEAFF
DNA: TGCAGTGCTAGATCCGGGGTGGCCACTGAAGCTTTCTTT

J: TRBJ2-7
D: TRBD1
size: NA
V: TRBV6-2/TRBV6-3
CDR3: CASTGQGANSYEQYF
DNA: TGTGCCAGCACCGGACAGGGGGCCAACTCCTACGAGCAGTACTTC

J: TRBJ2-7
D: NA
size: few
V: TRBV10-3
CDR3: CAITTFAGTSLAEQYF
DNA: TGTGCCATCACCACCTTTGCCGGGACTTCTCTAGCCGAGCAGTACTTC

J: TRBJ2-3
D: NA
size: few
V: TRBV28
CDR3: CASTVWGRDTDTQYF
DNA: TGTGCCAGCACCGTCTGGGGGAGAGACACAGATACGCAGTATTTT

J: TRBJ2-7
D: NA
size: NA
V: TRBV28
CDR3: CASSSTDRGLREQYF
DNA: TGTGCCAGCAGTTCCACAGACCGTGGGTTACGCGAGCAGTACTTC

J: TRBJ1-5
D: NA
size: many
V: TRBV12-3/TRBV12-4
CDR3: CASSMGQGNQPQHF
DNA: TGTGCCAGCAGCATGGGACAAGGCAATCAGCCCCAGCATTTT

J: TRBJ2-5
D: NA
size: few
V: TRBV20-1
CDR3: CSAGRTIQETQYF
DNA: TGCAGTGCAGGTCGGACCATCCAAGAGACCCAGTACTTC

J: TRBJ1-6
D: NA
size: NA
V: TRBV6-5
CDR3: CASSYGGQAYNSPLHF
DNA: TGTGCCAGCAGTTACGGGGGACAAGCCTATAATTCACCCCTCCACTTT

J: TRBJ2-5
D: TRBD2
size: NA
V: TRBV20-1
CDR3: CSARTGTSGGKGETQYF
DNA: TGCAGTGCTAGAACCGGGACTAGCGGGGGAAAGGGAGAGACCCAGTACTTC

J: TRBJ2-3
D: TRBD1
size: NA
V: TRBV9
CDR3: CASSVGQGGTDTQYF
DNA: TGTGCCAGCAGCGTAGGACAGGGTGGCACAGATACGCAGTATTTT

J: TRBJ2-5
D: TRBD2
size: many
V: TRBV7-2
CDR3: CASSLARLAGIETQYF
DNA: TGTGCCAGCAGCTTAGCGCGCCTAGCGGGAATAGAGACCCAGTACTTC

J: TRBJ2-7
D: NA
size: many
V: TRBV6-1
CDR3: CASSEVGYEQYF
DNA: TGTGCCAGCAGTGAAGTAGGATACGAGCAGTACTTC

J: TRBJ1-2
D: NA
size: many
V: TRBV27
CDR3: CASRSQGPSNYGYTF
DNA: TGTGCCAGCAGAAGCCAGGGCCCGTCTAACTATGGCTACACCTTC

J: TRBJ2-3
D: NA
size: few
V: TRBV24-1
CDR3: CATSDFSRGATDTQYF
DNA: TGTGCCACCAGTGATTTTTCCAGGGGGGCCACAGATACGCAGTATTTT

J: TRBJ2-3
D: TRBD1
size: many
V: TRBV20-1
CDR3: CSASLTGSGTDTQYF
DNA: TGCAGTGCTAGCCTGACAGGGTCCGGCACAGATACGCAGTATTTT

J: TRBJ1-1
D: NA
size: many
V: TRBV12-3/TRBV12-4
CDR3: CASSLTGETEAFF
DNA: TGTGCCAGCAGTTTAACCGGGGAAACTGAAGCTTTCTTT

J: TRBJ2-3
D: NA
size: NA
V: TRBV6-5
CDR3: CASSWGGASDTQYF
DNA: TGTGCCAGCAGTTGGGGGGGGGCCTCCGATACGCAGTATTTT

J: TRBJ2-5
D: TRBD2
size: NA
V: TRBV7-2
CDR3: CASSLPGMAGTSGTEIQYF
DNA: TGTGCCAGCAGCCTACCGGGTATGGCCGGGACTAGTGGGACTGAGATCCAGTACTTC